This entry is about one T cell receptor (beta chain). Self-reported history from a screening survey and questionnaire set each donor's cohort. Original methodology: The authors estimated nucleated cell counts from reference gene primer amplification. Using immunoSEQ multiplex PCR, the repertoire was profiled, and TCRdb retains in-frame clones only, with some absent. V and J calls and clone size are copied from that table; D and trimming were computed from the DNA. This table holds approximately 240,000 clones, 86% found once. The source of the sample is a study of blood T cell repertoires in COVID-19. Across the whole study: The United States, Italy and Spain provided the acute and convalescent COVID-19 samples. PBMCs, B-cell-depleted T cells, or T cells provided the cDNA or gDNA that made up the material.

This CDR3 has 18 amino acids. V lost 5 bases, J lost 0 bases, and 14 bases stayed unmatched. CDR1 and CDR2 from the germline V gene are SGHRS and YFSETQ. V usage is TRBV5-1 and J usage is TRBJ1-5, with 7 nucleotides matching TRBD1. This clonotype originated in a woman between 45 and 65 years old in a cohort exposed to, infected with or recovered from COVID-19 (not recorded which). Input material: PBMCs or T cells enriched from blood (not recorded which). The CDR3 bases are TGCGCCAGCAGTACGAGACAGGGAAAAACCCATAGCAATCAGCCCCAGCATTTT. Translation gives CASSTRQGKTHSNQPQHF.